A selection of T cell receptor beta chains follows, all from one sample in a study of shared clonotypes between healthy human individuals. Assay used: immunoSEQ multiplex PCR; TCRdb lists only in-frame clones, some missing. This sample has more than 550,000 clones, with about 90% found just once. The sample taken for sequencing was memory CD8+ T cells from PBMCs. The receptor set was obtained from a young man in good health. Some clones in this sample may be carry-over from other donors' samples. Both conserved end residues are part of each CDR3. Fields, in order: D gene, V gene, J gene, clone size, CDR3 DNA, CDR3 protein. A D gene is named only where the DNA matches it firmly. A clone size is listed for some rows: how often the clone was seen (once, few, many), or a class if it is expanded.

D: TRBD2
V: TRBV6-5
J: TRBJ2-1
size: .
DNA: TGTGCCGCAGCCAGCGGGAGTCCCTACAATGAGCAGTTCTTC
CDR3: CAAASGSPYNEQFF

D: .
V: TRBV12-5
J: TRBJ1-2
size: .
DNA: TGTGCTAGTGGTTTGGGGCCCGGGGGGGCAGGCTACACCTTC
CDR3: CASGLGPGGAGYTF

D: .
V: TRBV10-3
J: TRBJ2-7
size: .
DNA: TGTGCCATCCAAAGGGGACCCCACGAGCAGTACTTC
CDR3: CAIQRGPHEQYF

D: .
V: TRBV12-5
J: TRBJ1-1
size: .
DNA: TGTGCTAGTGGTTTGGTACGAGGTACGGGGGGCGGGAACACTGAAGCTTTCTTT
CDR3: CASGLVRGTGGGNTEAFF

D: .
V: TRBV6-6
J: TRBJ2-7
size: .
DNA: TGTGCCAGCAGTTTAGGCGGGATAATCGACGAGCAGTACTTC
CDR3: CASSLGGIIDEQYF

D: TRBD2
V: TRBV7-6
J: TRBJ2-2
size: .
DNA: TGTGCCAGCAGCCCCATTACTAGCGGGAGTGCCGGGGAGCTGTTTTTT
CDR3: CASSPITSGSAGELFF

D: .
V: TRBV9
J: TRBJ2-5
size: .
DNA: TGTGCCAGCAGCCCCTCCAAAGCCACGGAGACCCAGTACTTC
CDR3: CASSPSKATETQYF

D: .
V: TRBV16
J: TRBJ1-1
size: .
DNA: TGTGCCAGCAGTCCCGCCCTACCGTTTTCGAACACTGAAGCTTTCTTT
CDR3: CASSPALPFSNTEAFF

D: .
V: TRBV27
J: TRBJ1-1
size: .
DNA: TGTGCCAGCAGGGGAACAGGGTCCGAAGCTTTCTTT
CDR3: CASRGTGSEAFF

D: TRBD2
V: TRBV5-1
J: TRBJ2-3
size: .
DNA: TGCGCCAGCAGCTGGGACCAGCGGGAGCGCGAAGATACGCAGTATTTT
CDR3: CASSWDQREREDTQYF

D: TRBD2
V: TRBV15
J: TRBJ2-1
size: .
DNA: TGTGCCACCAGCAGAGGGCGGACTAGCGGGAGCAATGAGCAGTTCTTC
CDR3: CATSRGRTSGSNEQFF

D: TRBD2
V: TRBV5-1
J: TRBJ2-3
size: once
DNA: TGCGCCAGCAGCTTTAGACTAGCGGGAGGAGTAACAGATACGCAGTATTTT
CDR3: CASSFRLAGGVTDTQYF

D: .
V: TRBV5-6
J: TRBJ2-6
size: .
DNA: TGTGCCAGCAGCTTGGGAACAACTTCTGGGGCCAACGTCCTGACTTTC
CDR3: CASSLGTTSGANVLTF

D: .
V: TRBV4-1
J: TRBJ1-2
size: .
DNA: TGCGCCAGCAGCCAAGCCCCACTTCTCACGGCACCAGCTAACTATGGCTACACCTTC
CDR3: CASSQAPLLTAPANYGYTF

D: .
V: TRBV7-2
J: TRBJ2-3
size: .
DNA: TGTGCCAGCAACAAAGACACGGCTAGCGGCACAGATACGCAGTATTTT
CDR3: CASNKDTASGTDTQYF

D: .
V: TRBV5-8
J: TRBJ1-1
size: once
DNA: TGTGCCAGCAGCTTGAGGCTACAGAACACTGAAGCTTTCTTT
CDR3: CASSLRLQNTEAFF

D: .
V: TRBV4-1
J: TRBJ1-3
size: .
DNA: TGCGCCAGCAGTCCGGGGATGGGAGGAAACACCATATATTTT
CDR3: CASSPGMGGNTIYF

D: TRBD1
V: TRBV19
J: TRBJ2-7
size: .
DNA: TGTGCCAGTAGTTCCGGGACAGACTACGAGCAGTACTTC
CDR3: CASSSGTDYEQYF

D: .
V: TRBV11-2
J: TRBJ1-2
size: .
DNA: TGTGCCAGCATCTCACCCCCCTCCGGCTACACCTTC
CDR3: CASISPPSGYTF

D: TRBD2
V: TRBV15
J: TRBJ2-1
size: .
DNA: TGTGCCACCAGCAGAGAATCCGGACTAGCGGGGGCCTTGTACAATGAGCAGTTCTTC
CDR3: CATSRESGLAGALYNEQFF

D: TRBD2
V: TRBV11-2
J: TRBJ2-1
size: .
DNA: TGTGCCAGCAGCATAACTAGCGGGGTGAACCCCACCTACAATGAGCAGTTCTTC
CDR3: CASSITSGVNPTYNEQFF

D: .
V: TRBV2
J: TRBJ1-3
size: .
DNA: TGTGCCAGCAGTGAAAGGGCGGTGGGCAGAACTGGAAACACCATATATTTT
CDR3: CASSERAVGRTGNTIYF

D: TRBD1
V: TRBV4-1
J: TRBJ2-7
size: .
DNA: TGCGCCAGCAGCCCCCGGGACAGGGTTCACGAGCAGTACTTC
CDR3: CASSPRDRVHEQYF

D: .
V: TRBV6-5
J: TRBJ2-5
size: .
DNA: TGTGCCAGCAGTTTTGATGGACGAGAGACCCAGTACTTC
CDR3: CASSFDGRETQYF

D: .
V: TRBV6-5
J: TRBJ1-1
size: .
DNA: TGTGCCAGCAGTCAAAACAGGGACTCGAACACTGAAGCTTTCTTT
CDR3: CASSQNRDSNTEAFF

D: .
V: TRBV6-5
J: TRBJ2-7
size: .
DNA: TGTGCCAGCAGTTACTCGGGGGAGCAGTACTTC
CDR3: CASSYSGEQYF

D: .
V: TRBV5-4
J: TRBJ2-5
size: .
DNA: TGTGCCAGCAGCTATCCACTTGAGGCAGGGCGGGAGACCCAGTACTTC
CDR3: CASSYPLEAGRETQYF

D: .
V: TRBV28
J: TRBJ1-1
size: .
DNA: TGTGCCAGCCGGATTCAGGTGAACACTGAAGCTTTCTTT
CDR3: CASRIQVNTEAFF

D: TRBD2
V: TRBV11-3
J: TRBJ2-1
size: .
DNA: TGTGCCAGCAGTCCTCGGACTAGCGTATACAATGAGCAGTTCTTC
CDR3: CASSPRTSVYNEQFF

D: .
V: TRBV10-3
J: TRBJ2-7
size: .
DNA: TGTGCCATCAGTTCGTGGAAGGAGGCCCCTGCTTCCTACGAGCAGTACTTC
CDR3: CAISSWKEAPASYEQYF

D: .
V: TRBV7-9
J: TRBJ1-2
size: .
DNA: TGTGCCAGCAGCCTTCCTGTGAGCGGAATTGTGGGCTACACCTTC
CDR3: CASSLPVSGIVGYTF

D: .
V: TRBV28
J: TRBJ1-4
size: .
DNA: TGTGCCAGCAGTTTAGGGGGTCCAAATGAAAAACTGTTTTTT
CDR3: CASSLGGPNEKLFF

D: .
V: TRBV4-1
J: TRBJ1-2
size: .
DNA: TGCGCCAGCAGCCAAGATCGGGGAAGTAGGCCTTTCTTC
CDR3: CASSQDRGSRPFF

D: .
V: TRBV12-2
J: TRBJ1-2
size: once
DNA: TGTGCAAGTCGCTTAGTAGTCCGACAGGGGGTCAGATATGGCTACACCTTC
CDR3: CASRLVVRQGVRYGYTF

D: TRBD1
V: TRBV27
J: TRBJ1-5
size: .
DNA: TGTGCCAGCGCGTCAGGGGGCAGCAATCAGCCCCAGCATTTT
CDR3: CASASGGSNQPQHF

D: .
V: TRBV6-5
J: TRBJ2-1
size: .
DNA: TGTGCCAGCAGGGCGGGGGCCACCTACAATGAGCAGTTCTTC
CDR3: CASRAGATYNEQFF

D: TRBD2
V: TRBV27
J: TRBJ2-2
size: .
DNA: TGTGCCAGCAGTTTTACTAGCGGGAGGGCCGTGTATACCGGGGAGCTGTTTTTT
CDR3: CASSFTSGRAVYTGELFF

D: .
V: TRBV29-1
J: TRBJ2-7
size: .
DNA: TGCAGCGGGCGGGGTATGGGTTTTGACGAGCAGTACTTC
CDR3: CSGRGMGFDEQYF

D: TRBD1
V: TRBV29-1
J: TRBJ2-7
size: .
DNA: TGCAGCGCGCGGACAGGGGGCTCCTACGAGCAGTACTTC
CDR3: CSARTGGSYEQYF

D: TRBD2
V: TRBV6-5
J: TRBJ2-2
size: .
DNA: TGTGCCAGCAGTTACTTTCGGGAGGCCGGGGAGCTGTTTTTT
CDR3: CASSYFREAGELFF

D: .
V: TRBV12-5
J: TRBJ2-3
size: .
DNA: TGTGCTAGTGGTTTGGGACAGACAGATACGCAGTATTTT
CDR3: CASGLGQTDTQYF

D: .
V: TRBV11-2
J: TRBJ2-7
size: .
DNA: TGTGCCAGCAGCTTAGGAACGTATTCCTACGAGCAGTACTTC
CDR3: CASSLGTYSYEQYF

D: .
V: TRBV9
J: TRBJ2-1
size: .
DNA: TGTGCCAGCAGCGTAGTCTCTCGGGACGCTTTCAATGAGCAGTTCTTC
CDR3: CASSVVSRDAFNEQFF

D: TRBD1
V: TRBV5-6
J: TRBJ2-7
size: .
DNA: TGTGCCAGCAGCCAACCGGGACAGGGGCCCGGGACCTACGAGCAGTACTTC
CDR3: CASSQPGQGPGTYEQYF

D: .
V: TRBV28
J: TRBJ2-5
size: .
DNA: TGTGCCAGCAGTCCCCACATGGGGGCGCCGGCGGAGACCCAGTACTTC
CDR3: CASSPHMGAPAETQYF

D: .
V: TRBV7-9
J: TRBJ1-2
size: .
DNA: TGTGCCAGCAGCTTTAATGAGGGGCCTGGCTACACCTTC
CDR3: CASSFNEGPGYTF

D: .
V: TRBV4-1
J: TRBJ2-1
size: .
DNA: TGCGCCAGCAGCCGAGGCGGGAACACTGAGCAGTTCTTC
CDR3: CASSRGGNTEQFF

D: TRBD2
V: TRBV5-6
J: TRBJ2-1
size: .
DNA: TGTGCCAGCAGCCAAATAGCGGGGCTGTCCTACAATGAGCAGTTCTTC
CDR3: CASSQIAGLSYNEQFF

D: .
V: TRBV7-6
J: TRBJ2-1
size: .
DNA: TGTGCCAGCAGCTTCAGACGGGGCAATGAGCAGTTCTTC
CDR3: CASSFRRGNEQFF

D: TRBD1
V: TRBV10-3
J: TRBJ2-1
size: .
DNA: TGTGCCATCAGTGAAGGACAGGGATACAATGAGCAGTTCTTC
CDR3: CAISEGQGYNEQFF

D: .
V: TRBV6-1
J: TRBJ1-4
size: once
DNA: TGTGCCAGCAGTGAAGCGGCCGAAGCGTGGGGGATTAATGAAAAACTGTTTTTT
CDR3: CASSEAAEAWGINEKLFF